The 5 T cell receptor beta chains listed next were all sequenced from one sample in a study of T cell changes during pregnancy in multiple sclerosis (dated by TCRdb to between 2018 and 2021). Libraries came from the immunoSEQ multiplex PCR assay. Sourced from immuneACCESS, this table was stored by TCRdb with only in-frame sequences that have V and J called. A share of the clones is absent; for the studies checked, an unresolved V gene accounts for under half, and the remainder has no known explanation. This sample gives 75,000 to 100,000 clones in total; around 90% of them show up just once. Of the sample, roughly 2% falls within the top ten clones. The specimen was peripheral blood, collected after pregnancy. Receptors were obtained from a female donor in good health, enrolled as a control in a pregnancy study.

The CDR3 bases are TGCGCCAGCAGCTTGGCCAGGGACACGAGCTCCTACAATGAGCAGTTCTTC. This codes for CASSLARDTSSYNEQFF. The chain has TRBV5-1 and TRBJ2-1; D possibly corresponds to TRBD1 (6 bases). Deletions cut 0 bases from V and 0 bases from J, with 13 bases between. The CDR3 runs 17 residues. Germline CDR1 reads SGHRS; CDR2 reads YFSETQ.

The V gene is TRBV11-2, the J gene TRBJ1-2; D remains unclear. Germline CDR1 and CDR2: SGHAT and FQNNGV. V was cut by 1 base and J by 0 bases, with 12 bases left in between. CDR3 length: 16 amino acids. CDR3 sequence (DNA): TGTGCCAGCAGCTTAGCTATCGGGAGAACTAACTATGGCTACACCTTC. This translates into CASSLAIGRTNYGYTF.

This clone has just a few counts. This chain connects TRBV5-1 to TRBJ1-3; D unclear. From germline, CDR1 is SGHRS and CDR2 YFSETQ. The CDR3 spans 14 residues. The V gene lost 4 bases and the J gene lost 1 base, with 9 bases spanning the gap. CDR3 DNA: TGCGCCAGCAGCAGTAGGACTTCTGGAAACACCATATATTTT. Its translation: CASSSRTSGNTIYF.

The rearrangement links TRBV2 to TRBJ1-2, with 8 bases identical to TRBD1. The CDR3 extends over 12 amino acids. Germline V gives CDR1 SNHLY, CDR2 FYNNEI. After removal of 7 bases from V and 7 bases from J, the junction contained 5 bases not matched to a gene. The CDR3 DNA reads as TGTGCCAGCAACGACAGGGGAGGTGGCTACACCTTC. Translated, it gives CASNDRGGGYTF. The full variable domain, completed using reference TRBV2 and TRBJ1-2, is EPEVTQTPSHQVTQMGQEVILRCVPISNHLYFYWYRQILGQKVEFLVSFYNNEISEKSEIFDDQFSVERPDGSNFTLKIRSTKLEDSAMYFCASNDRGGGYTFGSGTRLTVV.

This chain uses TRBV28 with TRBJ2-4; 11 nucleotides align to TRBD2. The trim removed 5 bases at V and 1 base at J, leaving 10 bases unmatched. Germline loops: CDR1 MDHEN, CDR2 SYDVKM. CDR3 length: 18 amino acids. CDR3 amino acids: CASSPPGTSGFAKNIQYF. The CDR3 DNA sequence: TGTGCCAGCAGTCCCCCCGGGACTAGCGGATTCGCCAAAAACATTCAGTACTTC.